This TCR beta chain was identified during a study of cytomegalovirus exposure and HLA in healthy donors. Study-level points and caveats: 87-base-pair reads could not separate some V segments, including TRBV6-2 and TRBV6-3. Common viral pathogens were later found to be apparently linked to several of the most significant clusters. What was likely a sequencing artifact was a cluster of highly shared sequence variants.

With respect to this clone: Its specificity is not known.

The length of the CDR3 is 14 residues. Per the germline V gene, CDR1 is LGHNA and CDR2 is YNFKEQ. Use of 60 Vbeta and 13 Jbeta primers characterized the PCR. This table comes from immunoSEQ multiplex PCR, and its TCRdb copy is limited to in-frame clones, with some not included. Of about 160,000 clones listed, about 65% are singletons. Sequencing used PBMCs. The clonotype originates from a woman aged 25 to 39 in good health and CMV-seronegative. The chain uses TRBV4-2 and TRBJ2-5; 10 nucleotides match TRBD1. The J call may be incorrect, as the DNA end agrees better with TRBJ2-7. The CDR3 region has the DNA TGTGCCAGCAGCCCCCGGGACAGGGGTCACGAGCAGTACTTC. This gives the protein CASSPRDRGHEQYF.